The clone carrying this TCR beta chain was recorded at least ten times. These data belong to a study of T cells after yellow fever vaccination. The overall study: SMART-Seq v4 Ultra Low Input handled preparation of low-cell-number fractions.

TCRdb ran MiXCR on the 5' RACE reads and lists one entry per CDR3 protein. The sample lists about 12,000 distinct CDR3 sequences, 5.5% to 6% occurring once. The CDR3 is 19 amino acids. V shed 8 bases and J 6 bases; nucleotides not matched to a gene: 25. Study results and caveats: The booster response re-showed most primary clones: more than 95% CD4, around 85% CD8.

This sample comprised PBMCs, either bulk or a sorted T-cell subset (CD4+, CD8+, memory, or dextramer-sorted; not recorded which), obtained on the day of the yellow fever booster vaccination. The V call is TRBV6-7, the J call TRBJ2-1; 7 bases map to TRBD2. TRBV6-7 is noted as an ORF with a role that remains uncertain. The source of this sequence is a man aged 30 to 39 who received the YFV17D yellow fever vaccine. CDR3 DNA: TGTGCCAGCGATGGGAGGTATAGGGGTCGAGGCGGGAGCGTCAATGAGCAGTTCTTC. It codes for CASDGRYRGRGGSVNEQFF.